What follows are 24 T cell receptor beta chains derived from one specimen sequenced in a study of blood T cells in healthy people across ages. The second PCR ran roughly 6 to 11 cycles with a sample-barcoded 5' primer and J-beta primers. TCRdb ran MiXCR on the 5' RACE reads and lists one entry per CDR3 protein. The sample lists 1.5 million to 2 million distinct CDR3 sequences, over 25% occurring once. Specimen: blood. These receptors all stem from a woman aged 25 to 45 in good health.

This clonotype turned up a few times. This chain's CDR3 is CASSLSGREFYEQYF. The CDR3, as DNA: TGTGCCAGCAGTTTATCGGGAAGGGAATTCTACGAGCAGTACTTC. This chain uses TRBV27 with TRBJ2-7, with unresolved D. The CDR3 sequence is 15 residues long. The germline gives CDR1 MNHEY, CDR2 SMNVEV (reference sequence). Trimming removed 0 bases from V and 3 bases from J, with 12 bases in between.

Only a few counts were recorded for this clonotype. The rearrangement joins TRBV15 to TRBJ1-5; D perhaps matches TRBD1 (5 bases). The germline gives CDR1 LNHNV, CDR2 YYDKDF (reference sequence). Between the trimmed V and J ends, which lost 0 bases and 5 bases, there was a span of 17 bases. The CDR3 sequence is 17 residues long. As DNA, the CDR3 is TGTGCCACCAGCAGAGATCTCGCAGGGTACGGGGATCAGCCCCAGCATTTT. Translating gives CATSRDLAGYGDQPQHF.

Regarding this clonotype: This may come from a read error, since a much larger clone is one base off. This chain links TRBV29-1 with TRBJ2-1; possibly TRBD2 for D (5 bases). Trimming removed 5 bases at V and 13 bases at J, with 21 bases between. Germline CDR1 is SQVTM and CDR2 is ANQGSEA. CDR3 length: 13 residues. The CDR3 sequence is CSVPEAKVETQFF. CDR3 nucleotide sequence: TGCAGCGTTCCGGAGGCCAAAGTGGAGACCCAGTTCTTC.

The genes are TRBV27 and TRBJ2-2; 10 bases fit TRBD1. V trimming: 2 bases; J trimming: 5 bases; junction bases outside the gene matches: 11. This CDR3 region has 18 residues. Germline V gene sequence: CDR1 MNHEY, CDR2 SMNVEV (reference sequence). The CDR3 bases are TGTGCCAGCAGTTTAAGGGACAGGGGCAGCAGAGGGACCGGGGAGCTGTTTTTT. It encodes CASSLRDRGSRGTGELFF.

This clonotype appeared a few times. The J gene is TRBJ2-7, the V gene TRBV15; D ambiguous. The V end was cut by 3 bases, the J end by 2 bases, with 14 bases between. There are 15 residues in the CDR3. CDR1 is LNHNV, CDR2 YYDKDF, per germline (reference sequence). The CDR3 is CATSREPGPTYEQYF. The CDR3, as DNA: TGTGCCACCAGCAGGGAACCGGGCCCGACCTACGAGCAGTACTTC.

The chain links TRBV12-3 or TRBV12-4 to TRBJ1-5, with TRBD1 matching over 9 bases. This CDR3 has 16 amino acids. Trimming cost V 7 bases and J 4 bases; bases outside gene matches: 11. CDR3 region: CASTLNSGTGNQPQHF. The CDR3 region has the DNA TGTGCCAGCACCCTCAATTCCGGGACAGGGAATCAGCCCCAGCATTTT.

V and J are TRBV28 and TRBJ1-1; D may be TRBD1 (5 bases). The CDR3 contains 12 residues. V was trimmed by 1 base and J by 8 bases, leaving 8 bases between them. The germline V gene encodes CDR1 MDHEN and CDR2 SYDVKM. The CDR3 reads CASSLYDREAFF. As DNA, the CDR3 is TGTGCCAGCAGTTTATACGACAGAGAAGCTTTCTTT.

The CDR3 DNA reads TGTGCCATCAGTGGGAGCGGGGGCAATGAGCAGTTCTTC. As protein: CAISGSGGNEQFF. This sequence joins TRBV10-3 and TRBJ2-1, with TRBD2 matching over 8 bases. Germline CDR1 reads ENHRY; CDR2 reads SYGVKD. V lost 4 bases to trimming and J lost 6 bases; unmatched junction nucleotides: 2. CDR3 length: 13 residues.

About this clonotype: One end of the junction is discordant with germline, which a read error may explain. The V and J genes are TRBV12-3 or TRBV12-4 and TRBJ2-5, with TRBD2 matching over 8 bases. CDR3 length equals 13 residues. CDR3 protein: CASGFIGGVAQYF. CDR3 coding DNA: TGTGCCAGCGGTTTCATCGGGGGGGTGGCCCAGTACTTC.

This clonotype came up a few times. Written as DNA, the CDR3 is TGTGCCGGCAACGCCCGTAACTATGGCTACACCTTC. As protein: CAGNARNYGYTF. The chain links TRBV2 to TRBJ1-2; D is uncertain. The germline V and J ends were trimmed by 11 bases and 1 base, with 11 bases remaining between them. This CDR3 has 12 amino acids. Germline V gene lookup returns CDR1 SNHLY and CDR2 FYNNEI. Looking up the rest from reference TRBV2 and TRBJ1-2 gives the full variable domain: EPEVTQTPSHQVTQMGQEVILRCVPISNHLYFYWYRQILGQKVEFLVSFYNNEISEKSEIFDDQFSVERPDGSNFTLKIRSTKLEDSAMYFCAGNARNYGYTFGSGTRLTVV.

J is TRBJ2-2 and V is TRBV20-1, with 7 nucleotides matching TRBD2. CDR3 length: 16 amino acids. Germline-derived CDR1 and CDR2 are DFQATT and SNEGSKA (reference sequence). Losses at the gene ends were 0 bases for V and 2 bases for J; bases not matched to a gene: 6. The CDR3 nucleotides read TGCAGTGCTAGAGATTCCCGGGGGGTAAACACCGGGGAGCTGTTTTTT. Residues: CSARDSRGVNTGELFF.

The rearrangement links TRBV12-3 or TRBV12-4 to TRBJ2-7, with D unclear. The CDR3 runs to 13 residues. The ends were cut back, 6 bases at V and 7 bases at J, with 16 bases in the middle. The CDR3 DNA is TGTGCCAGCAGCCAAACTACGCACAATGAGCAGTACTTC. Translation gives CASSQTTHNEQYF.

There are a few counts of this clonotype. This chain links TRBV27 with TRBJ2-7; no definite D call. Between the trimmed V and J ends, which lost 2 bases and 5 bases, there was a span of 7 bases. The CDR3 sequence is 12 residues long. The germline V gene encodes CDR1 MNHEY and CDR2 SMNVEV (reference sequence). Here the CDR3 reads CASSLLRHEQYF. The CDR3 DNA reads as TGTGCCAGCAGTTTACTTCGCCACGAGCAGTACTTC.

This clonotype was picked up many times. CDR3 coding DNA: TGCAGTGCTTACGGAGAGATCCAGGGTCTCTATGGCTACACCTTC. Amino acids: CSAYGEIQGLYGYTF. The chain joins TRBV20-1 to TRBJ1-2; weak D call: TRBD1 (5 bases). The CDR3 runs 15 residues. The V and J ends lost 5 bases and 4 bases respectively, with 20 bases between them. The germline CDR1 and CDR2 sequences are DFQATT and SNEGSKA (reference sequence).

In its sample, this clonotype was seen a few times. This chain joins TRBV6-6 and TRBJ2-5; 8 nucleotides agree with TRBD2. CDR3 length: 15 amino acids. CDR1 MNHNY and CDR2 SVGAGI come from the germline V gene (reference sequence). V shed 5 bases, J shed 3 bases, and the junction held 8 bases outside the gene matches. The CDR3: CASSPMSGGKETQYF. DNA of the CDR3: TGTGCCAGCAGTCCCATGAGCGGGGGAAAAGAGACCCAGTACTTC.

The gene calls are TRBV19 and TRBJ1-2, with D perhaps matching TRBD1 (6 bases). Trimming took 3 bases from V and 4 from J, leaving 12 bases between them. The CDR3 extends over 14 amino acids. Germline-derived CDR1 and CDR2 are LNHDA and SQIVND (reference sequence). CDR3 region: CASSIGQTFYGYTF. In nucleotides, the CDR3 is TGTGCCAGTAGTATCGGACAGACCTTCTATGGCTACACCTTC.

Regarding this clonotype: At one end, the junction sequence differs from germline, possibly due to a read error. This chain links TRBV9 with TRBJ2-3; D uncertain. From germline, CDR1 is SGDLS and CDR2 YYNGEE. CDR3 length: 16 amino acids. CDR3: CASSVGASEYTDTRYF. DNA of the CDR3: TGTGCCAGCAGCGTAGGGGCCTCCGAATACACAGATACGCGGTATTTT.

This clonotype has a handful of counts. The chain has TRBV4-1 and TRBJ2-1; the match to TRBD1 covers 10 bases. Per the germline V gene, CDR1 is MGHRA and CDR2 is YSYEKL. J gave up 9 bases and V 1 base, and 12 bases lay outside the gene matches. This CDR3 spans 17 amino acids. This CDR3 is CASSQGSTGGILGEQFF. CDR3 DNA: TGCGCCAGCAGCCAAGGTTCGACAGGGGGCATCCTAGGTGAGCAGTTCTTC.

The chain employs TRBV5-5 and TRBJ2-5; perhaps D is TRBD1 or TRBD2 (5 bases each). Per germline, CDR1 SGHKS and CDR2 YYEKEE (reference sequence). The V end lost 4 bases, the J end lost 11 bases, and 27 bases lay between the germline ends. The CDR3 covers 16 residues. CDR3 nucleotides: TGTGCCAGCAGCCCCGTCGAGGGGATTTCCTACAATGAGCAGTACTTC. Amino acid sequence: CASSPVEGISYNEQYF.

The chain recombines TRBV5-1 with TRBJ2-3; 9 nucleotides line up with TRBD1. This CDR3 contains 14 residues. Germline V gene lookup returns CDR1 SGHRS and CDR2 YFSETQ. V gave up 4 bases and J gave up 5 bases; unmatched junction bases: 5. The chain's CDR3 is CASSPGQGKDTQYF. For the CDR3, the DNA is TGCGCCAGCAGCCCCGGACAGGGGAAAGATACGCAGTATTTT.

This clonotype was seen more than once but under ten times. The chain joins TRBV28 to TRBJ2-2, with D hard to call. Germline loops: CDR1 MDHEN, CDR2 SYDVKM. The V and J ends lost 2 bases and 3 bases respectively, with 13 bases between them. This CDR3 comprises 16 residues. The DNA of the CDR3 is TGTGCCAGCAGTTTAAGTTTCGGCCAGTACACCGGGGAGCTGTTTTTT. It codes for CASSLSFGQYTGELFF.

This clonotype was counted ten times or more. This chain connects TRBV7-2 to TRBJ2-7; D is perhaps TRBD1 (6 bases). Germline values: CDR1 SGHTA, CDR2 FQGNSA. CDR3 length: 14 residues. V was shortened by 2 bases and J by 6 bases, with 14 bases between the two germline ends. CDR3 nucleotides: TGTGCCAGCAGCTTATACAGTACAGGGTCCGAGCAGTACTTC. Translation: CASSLYSTGSEQYF.

This clonotype was detected a few times. The gene calls are TRBV7-6 and TRBJ2-3; D unresolved. Per the germline V gene, CDR1 is SGHVS and CDR2 is FNYEAQ. This CDR3 has 16 amino acids. Between the trimmed V and J ends, which lost 2 bases and 1 base, there was a span of 13 bases. CDR3 nucleotides: TGTGCCAGCAGCTTAACCCCTACTGGTGGCACAGATACGCAGTATTTT. Translating gives CASSLTPTGGTDTQYF.

The J gene is TRBJ1-2, the V gene TRBV10-3; D remains ambiguous. Trimming pared 7 bases from V and 2 bases from J, leaving 8 bases between. Per the germline V gene, CDR1 is ENHRY and CDR2 is SYGVKD. The CDR3 contains 12 residues. CDR3 sequence (DNA): TGTGCCATCATGGGCAGGAACTATGGCTACACCTTC. It yields the protein CAIMGRNYGYTF.